One sample yielded the 30 T cell receptor beta chains listed below, sequenced in a study of shared clonotypes between healthy human individuals. TCRdb keeps only in-frame clones here, not all; method: immunoSEQ multiplex PCR. The table has around 1.5 million clones, under 99% seen once. The sample taken for sequencing was naive CD4+ T cells sorted from blood. Indicated subset: CD45RA+ positively selected. The source is a man under 40 in good health.

The V gene is TRBV5-6, the J gene TRBJ2-5; 10 bases agree with TRBD1. Trimming removed 0 bases from V and 5 bases from J; junction bases left unmatched: 10. CDR1 and CDR2 from the germline V gene are SGHDT and YYEEEE. The CDR3 is made up of 17 amino acids. As DNA, the CDR3 is TGTGCCAGCAGCTTGGCGGGACAGGGGCTCCGGCGGGAGACCCAGTACTTC. The encoded protein is CASSLAGQGLRRETQYF.

The V call is TRBV5-1, the J call TRBJ2-7; 9 positions match TRBD1. The CDR3 consists of 14 residues. With V trimmed by 7 bases and J by 4 bases, 9 bases remained unmatched. CDR1 SGHRS and CDR2 YFSETQ come from the germline V gene. CDR3 protein: CASSRDRASYEQYF. CDR3 coding DNA: TGCGCCAGCTCCCGGGACAGGGCTTCATACGAGCAGTACTTC.

The chain has TRBV7-6 and TRBJ2-7; TRBD1 matches at 7 bases. Germline V gene lookup returns CDR1 SGHVS and CDR2 FNYEAQ. This CDR3 region has 14 residues. The trim removed 4 bases at V and 4 bases at J, leaving 7 bases unmatched. CDR3 coding DNA: TGTGCCAGCAGCTCTCGCGGCAGGGGGTACGAGCAGTACTTC. Its translation is CASSSRGRGYEQYF.

V is TRBV18 and J is TRBJ2-5; D unclear. CDR1 and CDR2 (germline): KGHSH, LQKENI. V lost 8 bases, J lost 1 base, and 11 bases lay in between. The CDR3 is 13 residues long. CDR3 in DNA: TGTGCCAGCCGAAGGAGATCCCAAGAGACCCAGTACTTC. Protein: CASRRRSQETQYF.

The chain is built from TRBV5-1 and TRBJ2-1, with a tentative D call TRBD2 (6 bases). The CDR3 contains 11 residues. V was shortened by 3 bases and J by 8 bases, with 6 bases between the two germline ends. CDR1 SGHRS and CDR2 YFSETQ come from the germline V gene. The CDR3 coding sequence is TGCGCCAGCAGCTGGGACTATGAGCAGTTCTTC. This gives the protein CASSWDYEQFF.

The chain has TRBV4-3 and TRBJ2-3; D remains unclear. The germline V gene has CDR1 LGHNA and CDR2 YSLEER. Trimming stripped 1 base from V and 2 bases from J, with 10 bases between. This CDR3 contains 15 residues. The CDR3: CASSQAGSNTDTQYF. The CDR3 region has the DNA TGCGCCAGCAGCCAAGCTGGATCCAACACAGATACGCAGTATTTT.

The chain uses TRBV28 and TRBJ1-1; D is uncertain. The germline V and J ends were trimmed by 7 bases and 5 bases, with 11 bases remaining between them. Germline V gene sequence: CDR1 MDHEN, CDR2 SYDVKM. CDR3 size: 12 residues. The CDR3 nucleotides read TGTGCCAGCACCCTACCGGGTACTGAAGCTTTCTTT. Encoded protein: CASTLPGTEAFF.

V is TRBV5-1 and J is TRBJ2-5, with 7 bases lining up with TRBD2. From germline, CDR1 is SGHRS and CDR2 YFSETQ. CDR3 size: 14 residues. Trimming took 7 bases from V and 0 from J; bases not matched to a gene: 6. CDR3 sequence: CASAQRDYQETQYF. The DNA of the CDR3 is TGCGCCAGCGCGCAGCGGGACTACCAAGAGACCCAGTACTTC. The whole variable domain, filled in from reference TRBV5-1 and TRBJ2-5, reads KAGVTQTPRYLIKTRGQQVTLSCSPISGHRSVSWYQQTPGQGLQFLFEYFSETQRNKGNFPGRFSGRQFSNSRSEMNVSTLELGDSALYLCASAQRDYQETQYFGPGTRLLVL.

The V call is TRBV6-5, the J call TRBJ2-5; D not certain. This CDR3 is 12 amino acids long. CDR1 is MNHEY, CDR2 SVGAGI, per germline. Between the trimmed V and J ends, which lost 6 bases and 5 bases, there was a span of 10 bases. The DNA for the CDR3 is TGTGCCAGCAGGGGAACAAGGGAGACCCAGTACTTC. Protein: CASRGTRETQYF.

The chain combines TRBV4-1 with TRBJ2-7; the match to TRBD1 covers 9 bases. CDR3 length equals 15 residues. Germline trimming cut 0 bases from V and 2 bases from J; bases unmatched to any gene: 2. Germline V gene sequence: CDR1 MGHRA, CDR2 YSYEKL. The CDR3 nucleotides read TGCGCCAGCAGCCAAGACGACAGGGGGACCTACGAGCAGTACTTC. Protein product: CASSQDDRGTYEQYF.

DNA of the CDR3: TGTGCCAGCAGCACGGGACTTTCAGCTAACTATGGCTACACCTTC. Translation gives CASSTGLSANYGYTF. The V call is TRBV5-4, the J call TRBJ1-2, with TRBD1 as a possible D gene (5 bases). The V and J ends lost 4 bases and 0 bases respectively, with 13 bases between them. Germline CDR1 and CDR2: SGHNT and YYREEE (reference sequence). The CDR3 consists of 15 residues.

Comment on this clone: At the DNA level, this CDR3 is encoded by other sequences in the same sample as well. The V gene is TRBV9, the J gene TRBJ1-2, with 9 bases aligning to TRBD1. V trimming: 0 bases; J trimming: 3 bases; junction bases outside the gene matches: 0. Germline CDR1 SGDLS, CDR2 YYNGEE. CDR3 size: 14 residues. CDR3 sequence (DNA): TGTGCCAGCAGCGTAGGACAGGGGGACTATGGCTACACCTTC. Protein sequence: CASSVGQGDYGYTF.

This clone was detected only once. The chain carries TRBV7-2 and TRBJ2-1; D is ambiguous. Germline V gene sequence: CDR1 SGHTA, CDR2 FQGNSA. The CDR3 totals 17 residues. With 2 bases removed from V and 4 bases from J, the gap between germline ends came to 18 bases. CDR3 sequence (DNA): TGTGCCAGCAGCTTATTGGGCGGTACACACCCTTACAATGAGCAGTTCTTC. Protein sequence: CASSLLGGTHPYNEQFF.

This chain joins TRBV28 and TRBJ2-5, with 12 bases identical to TRBD1. CDR3 size: 17 residues. The trim removed 3 bases at V and 0 bases at J, leaving 5 bases unmatched. In germline, CDR1 is MDHEN, CDR2 SYDVKM. The CDR3 loop is CASSLGQGAWYQETQYF. The CDR3 nucleotides read TGTGCCAGCAGTTTGGGACAGGGGGCTTGGTACCAAGAGACCCAGTACTTC. Supplemented by reference TRBV28 and TRBJ2-5, the full variable domain reads DVKVTQSSRYLVKRTGEKVFLECVQDMDHENMFWYRQDPGLGLRLIYFSYDVKMKEKGDIPEGYSVSREKKERFSLILESASTNQTSMYLCASSLGQGAWYQETQYFGPGTRLLVL.

For the CDR3, the DNA is TGTGCCAGCAGTTTCCAGCGGGTAGCGGTAAACACAGATACGCAGTATTTT. Its protein product is CASSFQRVAVNTDTQYF. This chain links TRBV27 with TRBJ2-3; D possibly corresponds to TRBD2 (6 bases). Trimming took off 3 bases at V and 2 bases at J, with 18 bases between the two ends. The CDR3 totals 17 residues. Germline values: CDR1 MNHEY, CDR2 SMNVEV (reference sequence).

Concerning this clone itself: Other DNA variants within this sample encode the same CDR3. This sequence joins TRBV19 and TRBJ2-7; D unresolved. CDR1 is LNHDA and CDR2 is SQIVND in the germline V gene (reference sequence). The ends were cut back, 5 bases at V and 3 bases at J, with 8 bases in the middle. The CDR3 covers 12 residues. CDR3 in amino acids: CASSSGSYEQYF. The CDR3 coding sequence is TGTGCCAGTAGTTCGGGTAGCTACGAGCAGTACTTC.

This clone was detected only once. The rearrangement uses TRBV2 and TRBJ1-3; D unclear. Trimming took 3 bases from V and 0 from J, leaving 9 bases between them. This CDR3 has 15 amino acids. CDR1 is SNHLY, CDR2 FYNNEI, per germline. The CDR3 nucleotides are TGTGCCAGCAGTGACAGCCGTTACTCTGGAAACACCATATATTTT. Translation: CASSDSRYSGNTIYF.

The gene calls are TRBV7-6 and TRBJ2-7; D gene unclear. Per germline, CDR1 SGHVS and CDR2 FNYEAQ. Trimming cost V 0 bases and J 3 bases, with 9 bases left between them. CDR3 length: 14 amino acids. CDR3 in DNA: TGTGCCAGCAGCTTAGCCCATAGATTCTACGAGCAGTACTTC. Protein sequence: CASSLAHRFYEQYF.

With regard to this clone: Other DNA sequences in this sample translate to the same CDR3. This chain links TRBV2 with TRBJ1-1, with D hard to call. Trimming pared 1 base from V and 4 bases from J, leaving 7 bases between. The germline V gene encodes CDR1 SNHLY and CDR2 FYNNEI. The CDR3 consists of 13 residues. CDR3 nucleotide sequence: TGTGCCAGCAGTGAAGGGGCGGGCACTGAAGCTTTCTTT. It yields the protein CASSEGAGTEAFF.

The rearrangement joins TRBV28 to TRBJ2-7; unclear D gene. This CDR3 comprises 15 residues. V gave up 6 bases and J gave up 0 bases, with 15 bases separating them. Per the germline V gene, CDR1 is MDHEN and CDR2 is SYDVKM. The DNA for the CDR3 is TGTGCCAGCAGCCAAGATCGAAGAAGCTCCTACGAGCAGTACTTC. Translation gives CASSQDRRSSYEQYF.

The chain employs TRBV2 and TRBJ1-2, with TRBD1 matching over 9 bases. CDR1 and CDR2 (germline): SNHLY, FYNNEI. Unmatched junction bases numbered 9, after V lost 7 bases and J lost 3 bases. The CDR3 runs to 15 residues. This CDR3 reads CASIRTGEIDYGYTF. Here the CDR3 DNA reads TGTGCCAGCATTCGGACAGGGGAGATTGACTATGGCTACACCTTC.

Worth noting for this clone: The junction departs from the called germline gene at one end, perhaps through a read error. The CDR3 DNA is TGCAGTGCTAGAGATCTTCCTAGCGAGGACTTC. Its protein is CSARDLPSEDF. V gene TRBV20-1 combines with J gene TRBJ2-7; the D gene is possibly TRBD2 (6 bases). Looked up from germline, CDR1 is DFQATT and CDR2 is SNEGSKA (reference sequence). This CDR3 region has 11 residues.

CDR3 protein: CASSLNRADGTEAFF. The DNA for the CDR3 is TGTGCCAGCTCTCTCAACAGGGCAGACGGCACTGAAGCTTTCTTT. The J gene is TRBJ1-1, the V gene TRBV18; D may be TRBD1 (6 bases). CDR1 is KGHSH, CDR2 LQKENI, per germline. The V end was cut by 6 bases, the J end by 4 bases, with 18 bases between. The CDR3 has 15 residues.

The V call is TRBV15, the J call TRBJ2-1; the D is unclear. CDR1 is LNHNV, CDR2 YYDKDF, per germline (reference sequence). V lost 5 bases to trimming and J lost 4 bases, with 9 bases between them. CDR3 size: 13 residues. The CDR3 region has the DNA TGTGCCACCAGCTCCAGGCGGTACAATGAGCAGTTCTTC. Its protein product is CATSSRRYNEQFF.

The chain is built from TRBV11-2 and TRBJ2-7; TRBD2 matches 8 bases. From germline, CDR1 is SGHAT and CDR2 FQNNGV. V lost 6 bases and J lost 4; bases outside the gene matches: 11. The length of the CDR3 is 15 residues. CDR3 in amino acids: CASRLAGLGRYEQYF. DNA for the CDR3: TGTGCCAGCAGGCTAGCGGGTCTAGGACGATACGAGCAGTACTTC. Full variable domain (rest looked up from reference TRBV11-2 and TRBJ2-7): EAGVAQSPRYKIIEKRQSVAFWCNPISGHATLYWYQQILGQGPKLLIQFQNNGVVDDSQLPKDRFSAERLKGVDSTLKIQPAKLEDSAVYLCASRLAGLGRYEQYFGPGTRLTVT.

J is TRBJ2-7 and V is TRBV6-6, with 7 bases fitting TRBD1. The CDR3 sequence is 14 residues long. In germline, CDR1 is MNHNY, CDR2 SVGAGI (reference sequence). V trimming: 6 bases; J trimming: 12 bases; junction bases outside the gene matches: 17. CDR3 residues: CASSQSNGQAILYF. In DNA, the CDR3 is TGTGCCAGCAGCCAAAGTAACGGACAGGCCATATTGTACTTC.

The chain has TRBV7-6 and TRBJ2-1, with 16 nucleotides matching TRBD2. V was pared by 1 base and J by 9 bases, with 9 bases of the junction left unmatched. The CDR3 spans 18 residues. In germline, CDR1 is SGHVS, CDR2 FNYEAQ. CDR3 nucleotides: TGTGCCAGCAGCTTAGTCGGGACTAGCGGGAGGGCCCTTGGTGAGCAGTTCTTC. Its protein is CASSLVGTSGRALGEQFF.

The genes are TRBV7-9 and TRBJ2-1; 8 positions agree with TRBD1. Unmatched junction bases numbered 14, after V lost 4 bases and J lost 15 bases. CDR3 length: 14 amino acids. Per the germline V gene, CDR1 is SEHNR and CDR2 is FQNEAQ (reference sequence). In nucleotides, the CDR3 is TGTGCCAGCAGCTGGACAGGGTCCGAGGGGGACCGGTTCTTC. It is translated as CASSWTGSEGDRFF.

The chain has TRBV6-6 and TRBJ2-2, with TRBD1 identical over 8 bases. The trim removed 5 bases at V and 7 bases at J, leaving 3 bases unmatched. CDR1 and CDR2 (germline): MNHNY, SVGAGI (reference sequence). The CDR3 extends over 13 amino acids. The CDR3 DNA follows: TGTGCCAGCAGTAACGGACAGGGCGGGGAGCTGTTTTTT. This gives the protein CASSNGQGGELFF.

This clone was detected once. The chain joins TRBV10-1 to TRBJ2-7; either TRBD1 or TRBD2 may supply D (5 bases each). The CDR3 loop spans 13 amino acids. Germline V gives CDR1 WNHNN, CDR2 SYGVQD (reference sequence). V lost 0 bases and J 6 bases, leaving 9 bases between the germline ends. The CDR3 protein is CASSESGRLEQYF. CDR3 nucleotides: TGCGCCAGCAGTGAGTCGGGACGGCTCGAGCAGTACTTC.